Included here is one TCR beta chain sequence, with context. Its antigen is currently unknown. The data belong to a study of siplizumab effects on memory and regulatory T cells. General observations from the study: Proof of suppressive function in proliferating Tregs from siplizumab cultures was not established. The mapping of alloreactive clones to unstimulated subsets covered only a minor fraction of them. The mean Treg-derived percentage of mappable alloreactive CD4+ clones was roughly 69% with siplizumab compared with approximately 28% in controls.

Germline V gives CDR1 LGHNA, CDR2 YNFKEQ. V was shortened by 4 bases and J by 2 bases, with 12 bases between the two germline ends. This CDR3 region has 15 residues. Assays examined roughly 100,000 TCR templates per sample. Data came from immunoSEQ multiplex PCR; TCRdb stores just in-frame clones and leaves some out. Altogether approximately 100,000 clones are present, about 90% being singletons, with the ten largest covering 0.65% to 0.9%. The chain carries TRBV4-2 and TRBJ2-4; TRBD2 might be the D (6 bases). The clonotype originates from a human donor in good health. The sample taken for sequencing was Tregs sorted from blood. In DNA, the CDR3 is TGTGCCAGCAGCCGGCAGGAGGGTTCCAAAAACATTCAGTACTTC. Translating it yields CASSRQEGSKNIQYF.